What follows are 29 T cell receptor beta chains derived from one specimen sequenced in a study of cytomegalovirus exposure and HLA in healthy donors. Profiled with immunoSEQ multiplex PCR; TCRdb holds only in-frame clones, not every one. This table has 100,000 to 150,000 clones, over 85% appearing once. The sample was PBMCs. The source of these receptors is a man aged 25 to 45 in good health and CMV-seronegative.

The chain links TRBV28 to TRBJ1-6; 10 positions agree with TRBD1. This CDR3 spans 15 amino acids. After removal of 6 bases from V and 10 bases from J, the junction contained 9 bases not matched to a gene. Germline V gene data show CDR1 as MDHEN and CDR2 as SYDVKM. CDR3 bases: TGTGCCAGCAGACCCGGGACAGGGGTACAATCACCCCTCCACTTT. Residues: CASRPGTGVQSPLHF.

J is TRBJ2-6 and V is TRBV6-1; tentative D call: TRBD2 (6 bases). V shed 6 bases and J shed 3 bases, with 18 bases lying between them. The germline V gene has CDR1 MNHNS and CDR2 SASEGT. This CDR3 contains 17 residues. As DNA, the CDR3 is TGTGCCAGCAGGGAACACGGGAGCAGTAGTGGGGCCAACGTCCTGACTTTC. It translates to CASREHGSSSGANVLTF.

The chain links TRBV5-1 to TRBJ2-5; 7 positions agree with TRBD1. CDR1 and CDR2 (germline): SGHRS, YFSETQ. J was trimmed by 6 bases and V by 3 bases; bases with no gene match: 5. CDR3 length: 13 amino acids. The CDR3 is CASSSTGLKTQYF. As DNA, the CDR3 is TGCGCCAGCAGCTCGACAGGGTTAAAGACCCAGTACTTC. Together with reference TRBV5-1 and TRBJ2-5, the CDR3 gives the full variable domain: KAGVTQTPRYLIKTRGQQVTLSCSPISGHRSVSWYQQTPGQGLQFLFEYFSETQRNKGNFPGRFSGRQFSNSRSEMNVSTLELGDSALYLCASSSTGLKTQYFGPGTRLLVL.

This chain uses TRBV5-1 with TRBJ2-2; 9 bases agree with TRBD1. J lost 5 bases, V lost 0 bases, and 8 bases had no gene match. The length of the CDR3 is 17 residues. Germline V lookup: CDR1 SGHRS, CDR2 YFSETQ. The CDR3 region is CASSLVPGQGITGELFF. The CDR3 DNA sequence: TGCGCCAGCAGCTTGGTCCCGGGACAGGGCATTACCGGGGAGCTGTTTTTT.

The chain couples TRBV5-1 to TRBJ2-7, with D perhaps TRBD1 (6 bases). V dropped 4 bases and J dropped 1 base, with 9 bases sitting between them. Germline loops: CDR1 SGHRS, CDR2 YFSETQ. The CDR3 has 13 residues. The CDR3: CASSLDRSYEQYF. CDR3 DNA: TGCGCCAGCAGCCTTGACAGGTCCTACGAGCAGTACTTC. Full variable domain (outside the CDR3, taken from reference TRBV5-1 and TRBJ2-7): KAGVTQTPRYLIKTRGQQVTLSCSPISGHRSVSWYQQTPGQGLQFLFEYFSETQRNKGNFPGRFSGRQFSNSRSEMNVSTLELGDSALYLCASSLDRSYEQYFGPGTRLTVT.

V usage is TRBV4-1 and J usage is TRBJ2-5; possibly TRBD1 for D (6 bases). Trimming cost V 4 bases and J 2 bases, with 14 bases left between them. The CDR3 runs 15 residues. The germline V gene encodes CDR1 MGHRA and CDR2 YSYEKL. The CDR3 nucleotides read TGCGCCAGCAGCCTTTTACAGGGTCGGCAAGAGACCCAGTACTTC. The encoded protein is CASSLLQGRQETQYF.

CDR3 coding DNA: TGTGCCAGCAGCTTAGTGGTGACTCAAGAGACCCAGTACTTC. It encodes CASSLVVTQETQYF. The chain recombines TRBV5-5 with TRBJ2-5; D is uncertain. In germline, CDR1 is SGHKS, CDR2 YYEKEE (reference sequence). Deletions cut 2 bases from V and 2 bases from J, with 10 bases between. This CDR3 region has 14 residues.

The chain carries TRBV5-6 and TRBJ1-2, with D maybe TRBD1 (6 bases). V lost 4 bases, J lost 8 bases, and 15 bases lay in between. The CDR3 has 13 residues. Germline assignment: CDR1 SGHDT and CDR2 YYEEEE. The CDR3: CASSPARGWGYTF. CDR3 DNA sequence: TGTGCCAGCAGCCCGGCCAGGGGTTGGGGCTACACCTTC.

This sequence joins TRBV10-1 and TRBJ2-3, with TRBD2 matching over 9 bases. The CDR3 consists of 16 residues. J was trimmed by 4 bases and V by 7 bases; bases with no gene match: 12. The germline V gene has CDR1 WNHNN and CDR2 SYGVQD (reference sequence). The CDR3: CASIVQASGEADTQYF. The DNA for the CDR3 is TGCGCCAGCATCGTCCAAGCTAGCGGGGAAGCAGATACGCAGTATTTT.

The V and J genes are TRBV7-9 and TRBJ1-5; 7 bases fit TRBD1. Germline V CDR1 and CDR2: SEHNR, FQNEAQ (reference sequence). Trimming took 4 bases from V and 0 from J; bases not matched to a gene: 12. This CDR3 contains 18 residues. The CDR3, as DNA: TGTGCCAGCAGCTCACACCGGGACAGCCTTTATAGCAATCAGCCCCAGCATTTT. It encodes CASSSHRDSLYSNQPQHF.

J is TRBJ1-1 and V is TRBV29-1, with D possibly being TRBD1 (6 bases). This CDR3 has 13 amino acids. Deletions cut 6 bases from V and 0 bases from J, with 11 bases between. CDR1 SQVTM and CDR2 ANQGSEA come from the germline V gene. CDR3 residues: CSVDTGLNTEAFF. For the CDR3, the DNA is TGCAGCGTGGATACAGGGTTGAACACTGAAGCTTTCTTT.

The CDR3 loop is CSVAPAGSGEQYF. The DNA for the CDR3 is TGCAGCGTCGCTCCAGCGGGATCTGGCGAGCAGTACTTC. This chain links TRBV29-1 with TRBJ2-7; 7 nucleotides align to TRBD2. With 6 bases clipped from V and 6 bases from J, the junction kept 11 bases outside the gene matches. This CDR3 contains 13 residues. Per germline, CDR1 SQVTM and CDR2 ANQGSEA.

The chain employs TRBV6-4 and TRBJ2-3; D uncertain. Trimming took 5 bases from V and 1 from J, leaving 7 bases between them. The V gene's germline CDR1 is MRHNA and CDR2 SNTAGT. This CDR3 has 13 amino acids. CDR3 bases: TGTGCCAGCAGTACCTCGGGCACAGATACGCAGTATTTT. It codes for CASSTSGTDTQYF.

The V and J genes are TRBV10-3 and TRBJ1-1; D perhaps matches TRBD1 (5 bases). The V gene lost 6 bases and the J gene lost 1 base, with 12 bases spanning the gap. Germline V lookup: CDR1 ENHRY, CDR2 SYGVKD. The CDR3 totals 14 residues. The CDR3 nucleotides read TGTGCCATCAGCAGGGATTACCAGAACACTGAAGCTTTCTTT. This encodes CAISRDYQNTEAFF.

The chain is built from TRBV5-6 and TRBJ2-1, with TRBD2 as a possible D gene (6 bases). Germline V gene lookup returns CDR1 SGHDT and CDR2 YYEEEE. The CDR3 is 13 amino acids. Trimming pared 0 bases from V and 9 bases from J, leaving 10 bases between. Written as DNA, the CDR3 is TGTGCCAGCAGCTTGGGCGGGGTCAGTGAGCAGTTCTTC. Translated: CASSLGGVSEQFF.

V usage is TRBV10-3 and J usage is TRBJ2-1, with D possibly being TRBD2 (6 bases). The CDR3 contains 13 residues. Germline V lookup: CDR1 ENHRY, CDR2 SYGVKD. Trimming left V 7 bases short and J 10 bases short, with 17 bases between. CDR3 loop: CAITHPGGNEQFF. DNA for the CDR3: TGTGCCATCACCCACCCTGGGGGGAACGAGCAGTTCTTC.

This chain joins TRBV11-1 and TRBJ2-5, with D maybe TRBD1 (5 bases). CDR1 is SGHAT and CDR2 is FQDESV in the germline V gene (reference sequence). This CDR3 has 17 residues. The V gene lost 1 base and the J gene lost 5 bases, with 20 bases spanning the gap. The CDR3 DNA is TGTGCCAGCAGCTTAGGCGACATCGGTACAGGCTGGGAGACCCAGTACTTC. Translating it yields CASSLGDIGTGWETQYF. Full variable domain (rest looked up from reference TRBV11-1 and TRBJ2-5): EAEVAQSPRYKITEKSQAVAFWCDPISGHATLYWYRQILGQGPELLVQFQDESVVDDSQLPKDRFSAERLKGVDSTLKIQPAELGDSAMYLCASSLGDIGTGWETQYFGPGTRLLVL.

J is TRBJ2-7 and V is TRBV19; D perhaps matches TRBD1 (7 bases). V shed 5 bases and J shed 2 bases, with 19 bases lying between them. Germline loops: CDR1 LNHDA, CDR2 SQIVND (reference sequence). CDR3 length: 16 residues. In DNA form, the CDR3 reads TGTGCCAGTAGTTGGGCTCACCAGGGGGGAACCTACGAGCAGTACTTC. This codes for CASSWAHQGGTYEQYF.

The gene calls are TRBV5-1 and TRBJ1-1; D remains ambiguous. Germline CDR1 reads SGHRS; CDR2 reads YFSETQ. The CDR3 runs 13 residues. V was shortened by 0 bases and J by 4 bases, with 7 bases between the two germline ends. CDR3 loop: CASSLVQATEAFF. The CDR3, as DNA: TGCGCCAGCAGCTTGGTCCAGGCCACTGAAGCTTTCTTT.

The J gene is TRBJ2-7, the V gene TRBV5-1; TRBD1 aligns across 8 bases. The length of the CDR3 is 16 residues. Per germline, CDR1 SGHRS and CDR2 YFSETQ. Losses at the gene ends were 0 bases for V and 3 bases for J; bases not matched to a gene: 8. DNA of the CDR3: TGCGCCAGCAGCTTGGGGCTAGGACAGGGAGGCTACGAGCAGTACTTC. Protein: CASSLGLGQGGYEQYF.

The CDR3 loop reads CASSLGVFKSGAGFQETQYF. As DNA, the CDR3 is TGTGCCAGCAGCTTAGGGGTGTTTAAATCGGGTGCGGGGTTCCAAGAGACCCAGTACTTC. This chain joins TRBV7-8 and TRBJ2-5, with D perhaps TRBD2 (6 bases). V lost 1 base, J lost 1 base, and 25 bases lay in between. The CDR3 extends over 20 amino acids. CDR1 and CDR2 from the germline V gene are SGHVS and FQNEAQ.

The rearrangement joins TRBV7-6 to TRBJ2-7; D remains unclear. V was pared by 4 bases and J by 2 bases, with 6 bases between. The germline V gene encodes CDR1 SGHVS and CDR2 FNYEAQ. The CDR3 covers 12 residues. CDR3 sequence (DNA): TGTGCCAGCAGCTCTCAGGCCTACGAGCAGTACTTC. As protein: CASSSQAYEQYF.

The CDR3 protein is CASSAGTSPLHF. CDR3 DNA sequence: TGTGCCAGCAGCGCAGGTACTTCACCCCTCCACTTT. V and J are TRBV9 and TRBJ1-6; no definite D call. Germline assignment: CDR1 SGDLS and CDR2 YYNGEE. The V gene lost 3 bases and the J gene lost 9 bases, with 7 bases spanning the gap. This CDR3 has 12 amino acids.

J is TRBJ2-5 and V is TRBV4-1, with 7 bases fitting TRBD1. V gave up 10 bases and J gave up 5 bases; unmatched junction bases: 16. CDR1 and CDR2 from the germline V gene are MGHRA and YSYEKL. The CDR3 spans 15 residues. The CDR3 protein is CATSKGPGTVETQYF. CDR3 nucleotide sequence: TGCGCCACCTCAAAAGGTCCCGGGACAGTTGAGACCCAGTACTTC.

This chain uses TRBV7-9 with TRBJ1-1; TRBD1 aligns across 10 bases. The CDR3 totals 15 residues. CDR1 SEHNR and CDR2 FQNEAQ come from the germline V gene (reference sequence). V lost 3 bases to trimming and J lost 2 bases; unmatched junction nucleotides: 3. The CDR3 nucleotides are TGTGCCAGCAGCTTCGGACAGGGGGGTAACACTGAAGCTTTCTTT. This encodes CASSFGQGGNTEAFF.

In DNA, the CDR3 is TGTGCCAGCAGCAAATTAACCGGGACAGGGCTCTATGGCTACACCTTC. This sequence encodes CASSKLTGTGLYGYTF. The rearrangement uses TRBV7-8 and TRBJ1-2; 9 positions match TRBD1. This CDR3 has 16 amino acids. After removal of 5 bases from V and 4 bases from J, the junction contained 11 bases not matched to a gene. Germline loops: CDR1 SGHVS, CDR2 FQNEAQ.

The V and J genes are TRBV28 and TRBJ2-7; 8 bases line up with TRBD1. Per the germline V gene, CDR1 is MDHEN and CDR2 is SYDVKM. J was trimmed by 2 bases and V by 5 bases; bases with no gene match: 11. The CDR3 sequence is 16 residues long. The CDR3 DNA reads TGTGCCAGCAGTGGACTGTCTCGGACAGGGACCTACGAGCAGTACTTC. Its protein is CASSGLSRTGTYEQYF.

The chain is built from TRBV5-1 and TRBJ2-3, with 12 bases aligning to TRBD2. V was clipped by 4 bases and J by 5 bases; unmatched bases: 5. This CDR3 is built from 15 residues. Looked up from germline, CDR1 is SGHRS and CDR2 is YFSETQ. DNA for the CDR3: TGCGCCAGCAGCGCCGGACTAGCGGGGATAGATACGCAGTATTTT. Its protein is CASSAGLAGIDTQYF.

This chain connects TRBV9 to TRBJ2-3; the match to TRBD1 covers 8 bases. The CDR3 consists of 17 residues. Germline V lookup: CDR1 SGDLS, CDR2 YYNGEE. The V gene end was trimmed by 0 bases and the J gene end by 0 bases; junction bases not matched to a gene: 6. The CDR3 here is CASSVAPTGVSTDTQYF. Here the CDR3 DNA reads TGTGCCAGCAGCGTAGCCCCGACAGGGGTCAGCACAGATACGCAGTATTTT.